The 12 T cell receptor beta chains reported below all come from one sample, sequenced in a study of a mutant IDH1 vaccine in newly diagnosed glioma. No cognate antigen is known for these TCRs. Time point: week 11, during vaccination. Every vaccine dose comprised 300 ug of mutant IDH1 20-mer peptide plus topical imiquimod. Measured with immunoSEQ multiplex PCR; TCRdb has only the in-frame clones, and not every one. This table has 31,000 or so clones, around 82% appearing once. The sequencing here drew on PBMCs, taken from a glioma patient whose treatment included an IDH1 peptide vaccine. The receptors here all came from a man under 40 with glioma.

V and J are TRBV9 and TRBJ2-1; weak D call: TRBD2 (6 bases). This CDR3 spans 15 amino acids. The germline V gene encodes CDR1 SGDLS and CDR2 YYNGEE. Trimming took off 4 bases at V and 8 bases at J, with 19 bases between the two ends. As DNA, the CDR3 is TGTGCCAGCAGCCCGAGAACGACTAGTGGGGATGAGCAGTTCTTC. It translates to CASSPRTTSGDEQFF. Drawing the rest from reference TRBV9 and TRBJ2-1, the complete variable domain is DSGVTQTPKHLITATGQRVTLRCSPRSGDLSVYWYQQSLDQGLQFLIQYYNGEERAKGNILERFSAQQFPDLHSELNLSSLELGDSALYFCASSPRTTSGDEQFFGPGTRLTVL.

As to this clone: This sample includes further DNA sequences coding for the same CDR3. The V and J genes are TRBV14 and TRBJ2-1; D is possibly TRBD1 (7 bases). This CDR3 is 14 amino acids long. Trimming shortened V by 10 bases and J by 8 bases, and 21 bases separated the two germline ends. Germline CDR1 is SGHDN and CDR2 is FVKESK. This CDR3 reads CATRRQGGEDEQFF. CDR3 DNA sequence: TGTGCCACCCGAAGGCAGGGGGGCGAGGATGAGCAGTTCTTC.

This clone turned up a few times. The V gene is TRBV11-2, the J gene TRBJ1-1; D ambiguous. Trimming removed 1 base at V and 7 bases at J, with 13 bases between. This CDR3 has 14 residues. Germline V lookup: CDR1 SGHAT, CDR2 FQNNGV. The CDR3, as DNA: TGTGCCAGCAGCTTAGGGGTCTGGCTCGGTGAAGCTTTCTTT. This gives the protein CASSLGVWLGEAFF.

This chain connects TRBV5-6 to TRBJ1-1, with TRBD1 as a possible D gene (5 bases). V shed 0 bases and J shed 0 bases, with 18 bases lying between them. Germline V CDR1 and CDR2: SGHDT, YYEEEE. This CDR3 is 18 amino acids long. CDR3 bases: TGTGCCAGCAGCTTGGTAGGGGCGGGACCTAGGTTGAACACTGAAGCTTTCTTT. Protein: CASSLVGAGPRLNTEAFF.

The genes are TRBV7-2 and TRBJ2-5; 11 positions agree with TRBD2. Per the germline V gene, CDR1 is SGHTA and CDR2 is FQGNSA. The V segment lost 1 base and the J segment 4 bases; nucleotides outside the gene matches: 11. The CDR3 covers 18 residues. The DNA for the CDR3 is TGTGCCAGCAGCTTAGAGCCTTTAGCGGGGGGGCTCAGAGAGACCCAGTACTTC. This sequence encodes CASSLEPLAGGLRETQYF.

The table lists this clone with a few counts. The CDR3 reads CASSVGLDRELYGYTF. CDR3 coding DNA: TGTGCCAGCAGCGTAGGACTCGACAGGGAATTGTATGGCTACACCTTC. The chain combines TRBV9 with TRBJ1-2, with 7 bases aligning to TRBD1. The length of the CDR3 is 16 residues. The V gene's germline CDR1 is SGDLS and CDR2 YYNGEE. Unmatched junction bases numbered 10, after V lost 0 bases and J lost 5 bases.

The rearrangement links TRBV5-1 to TRBJ2-7, with TRBD2 matching 7 bases. This CDR3 is 15 amino acids long. Trimming cost V 2 bases and J 6 bases; bases outside gene matches: 11. Germline CDR1 reads SGHRS; CDR2 reads YFSETQ. The CDR3 DNA reads TGCGCCAGCAGCTTAGTAACGGGAGGATGGGGCGAGCAGTACTTC. Translating it yields CASSLVTGGWGEQYF. Combining the CDR3 with reference TRBV5-1 and TRBJ2-7 gives the whole variable domain KAGVTQTPRYLIKTRGQQVTLSCSPISGHRSVSWYQQTPGQGLQFLFEYFSETQRNKGNFPGRFSGRQFSNSRSEMNVSTLELGDSALYLCASSLVTGGWGEQYFGPGTRLTVT.

The V call is TRBV2, the J call TRBJ2-1, with D tentatively TRBD2 (5 bases). V dropped 2 bases and J dropped 9 bases, with 14 bases sitting between them. CDR1 SNHLY and CDR2 FYNNEI come from the germline V gene. The CDR3 loop spans 14 amino acids. The CDR3 region has the DNA TGTGCCAGCAGTGAATCCTTACTAGTCAGTGAGCAGTTCTTC. This gives the protein CASSESLLVSEQFF.

The chain recombines TRBV29-1 with TRBJ2-7, with D possibly being TRBD1 (6 bases). Per germline, CDR1 SQVTM and CDR2 ANQGSEA. The CDR3 covers 13 residues. V was trimmed by 4 bases and J by 4 bases, leaving 14 bases between them. Here the CDR3 DNA reads TGCAGCGTTGTACAAGGGGGTTCGTACGAGCAGTACTTC. Protein: CSVVQGGSYEQYF.

The rearrangement uses TRBV7-9 and TRBJ2-4, with 7 bases fitting TRBD1. After removal of 4 bases from V and 6 bases from J, the junction contained 6 bases not matched to a gene. The CDR3 is 14 amino acids. Germline values: CDR1 SEHNR, CDR2 FQNEAQ (reference sequence). The CDR3 protein is CASSSDRERNIQYF. CDR3 bases: TGTGCCAGCAGCTCTGACAGGGAGAGAAACATTCAGTACTTC.

The chain has TRBV7-8 and TRBJ1-5, with unresolved D. The CDR3 is made up of 15 amino acids. V lost 1 base, J lost 7 bases, and 14 bases lay in between. Germline CDR1 reads SGHVS; CDR2 reads FQNEAQ. CDR3 bases: TGTGCCAGCAGCTTAGGCCCAATGGAACGACAGCCCCAGCATTTT. Protein sequence: CASSLGPMERQPQHF.

This clone showed up just a few times. The CDR3 DNA reads TGTGCCAGCAGCCATCACGTCGGACAGGGGAACACTGAAGCTTTCTTT. Translated, it gives CASSHHVGQGNTEAFF. The genes are TRBV4-2 and TRBJ1-1; TRBD1 matches at 8 bases. Germline V gene data show CDR1 as LGHNA and CDR2 as YNFKEQ. The trim removed 3 bases at V and 1 base at J, leaving 7 bases unmatched. This CDR3 is built from 16 residues.